This passage covers 20 T cell receptor beta chains from one sample sequenced in a study of T cell repertoires in cytomegalovirus infection. TCRdb reprocessed the reads via MiXCR and lists one record per CDR3 protein. Of over 250,000 distinct CDR3 sequences listed, 22% are singletons. No antigen has been identified for these receptors. Source: cultured PBMCs, taken from culture after CMV antigen stimulation. The receptor source for this set is a human donor in good health (CMV status not recorded). Some clones in this sample may be carry-over from other donors' samples.

The chain combines TRBV28 with TRBJ2-5, with a possible D match to TRBD2 (7 bases). The germline V gene has CDR1 MDHEN and CDR2 SYDVKM. Trimming shortened V by 8 bases and J by 1 base, and 23 bases separated the two germline ends. The CDR3 is made up of 17 amino acids. The CDR3 DNA follows: TGTGCCAGCGGCCTTGGGGGGGCTACGGAAACCCAAGAGACCCAGTACTTC. It codes for CASGLGGATETQETQYF.

The V call is TRBV11-3, the J call TRBJ2-1; no firm D call. Germline assignment: CDR1 SGHNT and CDR2 YENEEA. V was trimmed by 4 bases and J by 5 bases, leaving 12 bases between them. The length of the CDR3 is 14 residues. The CDR3 protein is CASSSEDGNNEQFF. The CDR3 bases are TGTGCCAGCAGCTCCGAAGATGGAAACAATGAGCAGTTCTTC.

This clonotype showed up many times. This chain connects TRBV19 to TRBJ2-1; TRBD2 matches at 11 bases. V gave up 1 base and J gave up 8 bases; unmatched junction bases: 1. This CDR3 is 14 amino acids long. CDR1 and CDR2 from the germline V gene are LNHDA and SQIVND (reference sequence). CDR3 amino acids: CASSIASGRYEQFF. The CDR3 bases are TGTGCCAGTAGTATAGCTAGCGGGAGGTATGAGCAGTTCTTC.

The V call is TRBV27, the J call TRBJ1-5, with 7 nucleotides matching TRBD1. The germline CDR1 and CDR2 sequences are MNHEY and SMNVEV (reference sequence). This CDR3 region has 13 residues. V was pared by 6 bases and J by 5 bases, with 4 bases of the junction left unmatched. CDR3 amino acids: CASSRQGDQPQHF. The CDR3, as DNA: TGTGCCAGCAGCCGACAGGGTGATCAGCCCCAGCATTTT.

The chain combines TRBV27 with TRBJ2-7, with 9 bases lining up with TRBD1. V gave up 6 bases and J gave up 4 bases; unmatched junction bases: 10. The CDR3 covers 15 residues. Per germline, CDR1 MNHEY and CDR2 SMNVEV (reference sequence). Here the CDR3 DNA reads TGTGCCAGCAGCGAAGAACAGGGGGCTTCTTACGAGCAGTACTTC. Its protein product is CASSEEQGASYEQYF.

Only a few counts were recorded for this clonotype. The chain is built from TRBV24-1 and TRBJ2-1; D perhaps matches TRBD2 (6 bases). Germline values: CDR1 KGHDR, CDR2 SFDVKD. The V end lost 2 bases, the J end lost 4 bases, and 23 bases lay between the germline ends. The CDR3 runs 19 residues. Written as DNA, the CDR3 is TGTGCCACCAGTGATTGGGGGGTGGGTGGAGACGGACGATACAATGAGCAGTTCTTC. Translation gives CATSDWGVGGDGRYNEQFF.

The chain recombines TRBV19 with TRBJ2-3, with a tentative D call TRBD1 (5 bases). Trimming left V 7 bases short and J 0 bases short, with 11 bases between. This CDR3 has 14 amino acids. Per germline, CDR1 LNHDA and CDR2 SQIVND (reference sequence). The CDR3 is CASMPDSSTDTQYF. The CDR3 DNA sequence: TGTGCCAGTATGCCCGACAGCAGCACAGATACGCAGTATTTT.

The J gene is TRBJ1-5, the V gene TRBV7-2, with TRBD1 matching over 9 bases. V gave up 1 base and J gave up 4 bases; unmatched junction bases: 8. CDR1 is SGHTA, CDR2 FQGNSA, per germline. The CDR3 extends over 17 amino acids. The CDR3 loop is CASSLDPYRGPNQPQHF. The CDR3 region has the DNA TGTGCCAGCAGCTTAGACCCGTACAGGGGGCCTAATCAGCCCCAGCATTTT.

This clonotype was observed a few times. The chain carries TRBV2 and TRBJ1-5, with TRBD1 identical over 7 bases. The CDR3 is made up of 17 amino acids. The ends lost 7 bases at V and 0 bases at J; junction bases unmatched: 12. Looked up from germline, CDR1 is SNHLY and CDR2 is FYNNEI. Written as DNA, the CDR3 is TGTGCCAGCAATCTTAGATCAGGGGGATATAGCAATCAGCCCCAGCATTTT. This encodes CASNLRSGGYSNQPQHF.

The genes are TRBV6-1 and TRBJ2-7, with 7 bases matching TRBD1. Germline assignment: CDR1 MNHNS and CDR2 SASEGT. The CDR3 runs to 14 residues. With 3 bases clipped from V and 0 bases from J, the junction kept 2 bases outside the gene matches. The CDR3 region is CASSDPGGSYEQYF. The CDR3 DNA is TGTGCCAGCAGTGACCCAGGGGGCTCCTACGAGCAGTACTTC.

This clonotype has just a few counts. This chain uses TRBV12-3 or TRBV12-4 with TRBJ2-5; no definite D call. The V and J ends lost 3 bases and 4 bases respectively, with 6 bases between them. The CDR3 contains 12 residues. CDR3 protein: CASSFFPETQYF. In DNA, the CDR3 is TGTGCCAGCAGTTTTTTCCCAGAGACCCAGTACTTC.

This chain joins TRBV19 and TRBJ2-1; TRBD1 is a possible D gene (5 bases). The germline CDR1 and CDR2 sequences are LNHDA and SQIVND (reference sequence). This CDR3 comprises 14 residues. V gave up 10 bases and J gave up 2 bases, with 15 bases separating them. CDR3 nucleotides: TGTGCCACCCAGCAGGGTGGCGCCTACAATGAGCAGTTCTTC. The encoded protein is CATQQGGAYNEQFF.

This clonotype was picked up a small number of times. This rearrangement joins TRBV7-2 to TRBJ2-5; 7 positions match TRBD1. CDR3 length: 13 residues. Germline CDR1 and CDR2: SGHTA and FQGNSA. Trimming at V came to 0 bases and at J to 5 bases, leaving 0 bases not matched to a gene. CDR3 nucleotide sequence: TGTGCCAGCAGCTTAGCACAGGGGGAGACCCAGTACTTC. It is translated as CASSLAQGETQYF.

The CDR3, as DNA: TGTGCCAGCAGTCAAACCTTAAGTTTAAGCGAAAAACTGTTTTTT. It is translated as CASSQTLSLSEKLFF. This chain uses TRBV6-5 with TRBJ1-4; D call uncertain. CDR3 length equals 15 residues. CDR1 MNHEY and CDR2 SVGAGI come from the germline V gene. Trimming pared 5 bases from V and 8 bases from J, leaving 18 bases between.

On this clonotype itself: Just one base apart from a much larger clone, this may be a read error. This likely comes from a read error, as the CDR3 has no conserved phenylalanine or tryptophan at its end. The chain links TRBV7-9 to TRBJ2-1; TRBD2 aligns across 11 bases. The V gene's germline CDR1 is SEHNR and CDR2 FQNEAQ (reference sequence). The length of the CDR3 is 15 residues. Trimming removed 5 bases from V and 8 bases from J; junction bases left unmatched: 8. Here the CDR3 reads CASSVLAGGRDEQFL. CDR3 nucleotides: TGTGCCAGCAGCGTGTTAGCGGGAGGGAGGGATGAGCAGTTCCTC.

The gene calls are TRBV23-1 and TRBJ2-4, with D possibly matching TRBD1 (6 bases). TRBV23-1 is an ORF, with its function uncertain. This CDR3 has 18 residues. Trimming stripped 2 bases from V and 0 bases from J, with 17 bases between. CDR3 bases: TGCGCCAGCAGTCAACAACAGACAGGAGCTCTAGCCAAAAACATTCAGTACTTC. Protein: CASSQQQTGALAKNIQYF.

This clonotype was seen a handful of times. The chain couples TRBV7-3 to TRBJ2-3; perhaps D is TRBD1 or TRBD2 (5 bases each). Germline lookup yields CDR1 SGHTA and CDR2 FQGTGA. The CDR3 has 13 amino acids. Trimming shortened V by 0 bases and J by 5 bases, and 6 bases separated the two germline ends. The CDR3 DNA sequence: TGTGCCAGCAGCTTAACTGGGGGAGATACGCAGTATTTT. The encoded protein is CASSLTGGDTQYF.

This sequence joins TRBV6-6 and TRBJ1-1; unclear D gene. The CDR3 loop spans 15 amino acids. Trimming took off 0 bases at V and 2 bases at J, with 10 bases between the two ends. Germline V gene sequence: CDR1 MNHNY, CDR2 SVGAGI (reference sequence). The DNA of the CDR3 is TGTGCCAGCAGTTACTCGAGGACGGAAAACACTGAAGCTTTCTTT. Protein: CASSYSRTENTEAFF.

The V and J genes are TRBV12-3 or TRBV12-4 and TRBJ1-2; D uncertain. CDR3 length equals 15 residues. Trimming stripped 7 bases from V and 0 bases from J, with 15 bases between. The CDR3 protein is CASNPEPVTNYGYTF. The DNA for the CDR3 is TGTGCCAGCAACCCTGAGCCGGTTACTAACTATGGCTACACCTTC.

This clonotype was recorded at least ten times. J is TRBJ2-5 and V is TRBV7-2; no clear D. V was clipped by 0 bases and J by 5 bases, with 10 bases between them. This CDR3 contains 14 residues. The V gene's germline CDR1 is SGHTA and CDR2 FQGNSA. The CDR3 sequence: CASSLALAGETQYF. The CDR3 DNA follows: TGTGCCAGCAGCTTAGCGCTCGCCGGGGAGACCCAGTACTTC.